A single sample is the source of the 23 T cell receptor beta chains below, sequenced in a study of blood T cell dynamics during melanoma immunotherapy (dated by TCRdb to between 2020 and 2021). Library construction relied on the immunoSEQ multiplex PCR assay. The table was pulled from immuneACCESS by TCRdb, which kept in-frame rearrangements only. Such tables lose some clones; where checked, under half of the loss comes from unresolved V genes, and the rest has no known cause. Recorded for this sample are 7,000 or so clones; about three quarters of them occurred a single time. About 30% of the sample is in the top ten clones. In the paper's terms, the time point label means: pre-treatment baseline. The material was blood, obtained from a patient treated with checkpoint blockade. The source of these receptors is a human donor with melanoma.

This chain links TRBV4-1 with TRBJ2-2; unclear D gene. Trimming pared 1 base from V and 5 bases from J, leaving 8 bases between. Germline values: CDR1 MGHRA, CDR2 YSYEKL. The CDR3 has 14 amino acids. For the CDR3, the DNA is TGCGCCAGCAGCCAAGTGAGGATGACCGGGGAGCTGTTTTTT. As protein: CASSQVRMTGELFF.

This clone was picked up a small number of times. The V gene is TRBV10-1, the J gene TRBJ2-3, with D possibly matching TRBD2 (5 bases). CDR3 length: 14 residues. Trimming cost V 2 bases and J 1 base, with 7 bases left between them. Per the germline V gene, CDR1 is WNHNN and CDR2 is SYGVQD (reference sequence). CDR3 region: CASSELARTDTQYF. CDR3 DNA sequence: TGCGCCAGCAGTGAGCTAGCCCGCACAGATACGCAGTATTTT.

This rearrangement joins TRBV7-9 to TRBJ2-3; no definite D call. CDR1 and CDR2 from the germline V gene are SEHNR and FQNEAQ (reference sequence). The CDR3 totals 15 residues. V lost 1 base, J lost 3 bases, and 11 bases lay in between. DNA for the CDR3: TGTGCCAGCAGCTTAGGTGGGCCTAGAACAGATACGCAGTATTTT. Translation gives CASSLGGPRTDTQYF.

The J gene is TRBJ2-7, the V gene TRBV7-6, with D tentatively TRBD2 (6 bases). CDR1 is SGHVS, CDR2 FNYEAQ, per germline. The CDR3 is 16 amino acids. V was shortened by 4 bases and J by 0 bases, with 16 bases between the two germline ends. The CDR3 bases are TGTGCCAGCAGCTCCAAGGCGGGGACGGTCTCCTACGAGCAGTACTTC. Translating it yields CASSSKAGTVSYEQYF.

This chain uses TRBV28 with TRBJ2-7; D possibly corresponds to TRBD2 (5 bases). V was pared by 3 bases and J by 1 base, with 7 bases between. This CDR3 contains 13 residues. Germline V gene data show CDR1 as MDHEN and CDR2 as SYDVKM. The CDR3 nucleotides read TGTGCCAGCAGTTTCGAGGGTTCCTACGAGCAGTACTTC. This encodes CASSFEGSYEQYF. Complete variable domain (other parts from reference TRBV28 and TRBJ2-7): DVKVTQSSRYLVKRTGEKVFLECVQDMDHENMFWYRQDPGLGLRLIYFSYDVKMKEKGDIPEGYSVSREKKERFSLILESASTNQTSMYLCASSFEGSYEQYFGPGTRLTVT.

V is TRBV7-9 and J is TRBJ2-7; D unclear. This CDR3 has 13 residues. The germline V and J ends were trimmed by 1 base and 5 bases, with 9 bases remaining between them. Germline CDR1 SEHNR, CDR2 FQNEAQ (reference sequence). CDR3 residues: CASSLGGLDEQYF. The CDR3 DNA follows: TGTGCCAGCAGCTTAGGGGGTTTGGACGAGCAGTACTTC.

Here the CDR3 reads CASSLQGGTEAFF. The CDR3 DNA sequence: TGTGCCAGTAGCCTCCAGGGAGGCACTGAAGCTTTCTTT. V usage is TRBV19 and J usage is TRBJ1-1, with a possible D match to TRBD1 (5 bases). CDR1 is LNHDA, CDR2 SQIVND, per germline (reference sequence). Trimming stripped 6 bases from V and 4 bases from J, with 12 bases between. The CDR3 consists of 13 residues.

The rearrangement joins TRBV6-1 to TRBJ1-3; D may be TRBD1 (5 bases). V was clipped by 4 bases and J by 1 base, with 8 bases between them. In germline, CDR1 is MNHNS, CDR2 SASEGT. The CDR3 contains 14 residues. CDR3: CASSVGASGNTIYF. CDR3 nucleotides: TGTGCCAGCAGTGTAGGGGCGTCTGGAAACACCATATATTTT.

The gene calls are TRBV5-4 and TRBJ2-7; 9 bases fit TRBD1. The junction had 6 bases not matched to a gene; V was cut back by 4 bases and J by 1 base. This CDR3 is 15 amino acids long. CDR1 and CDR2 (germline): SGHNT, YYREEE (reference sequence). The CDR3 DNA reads TGTGCCAGCAGCCAGGGACAGGGAGATTCCTACGAGCAGTACTTC. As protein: CASSQGQGDSYEQYF.

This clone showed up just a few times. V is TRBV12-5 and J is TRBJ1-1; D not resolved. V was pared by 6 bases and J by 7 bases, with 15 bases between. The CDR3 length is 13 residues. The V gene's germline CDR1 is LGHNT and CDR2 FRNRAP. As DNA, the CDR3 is TGTGCTAGTGGACCCCTCCACAAGCTTGAAGCTTTCTTT. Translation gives CASGPLHKLEAFF.

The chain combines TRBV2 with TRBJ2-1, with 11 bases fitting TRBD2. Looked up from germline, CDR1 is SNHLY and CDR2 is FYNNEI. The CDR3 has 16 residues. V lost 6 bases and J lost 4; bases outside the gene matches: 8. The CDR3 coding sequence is TGTGCCAGCAGATTTAAGACTAGCGGGGCATACAATGAGCAGTTCTTC. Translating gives CASRFKTSGAYNEQFF. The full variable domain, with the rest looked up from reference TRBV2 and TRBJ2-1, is EPEVTQTPSHQVTQMGQEVILRCVPISNHLYFYWYRQILGQKVEFLVSFYNNEISEKSEIFDDQFSVERPDGSNFTLKIRSTKLEDSAMYFCASRFKTSGAYNEQFFGPGTRLTVL.

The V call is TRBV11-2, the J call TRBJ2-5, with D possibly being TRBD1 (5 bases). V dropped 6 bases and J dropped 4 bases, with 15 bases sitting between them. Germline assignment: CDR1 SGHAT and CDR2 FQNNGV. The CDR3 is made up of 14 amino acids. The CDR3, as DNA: TGTGCCAGCAGTTCCGACAGAGGACGAGAGACCCAGTACTTC. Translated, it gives CASSSDRGRETQYF.

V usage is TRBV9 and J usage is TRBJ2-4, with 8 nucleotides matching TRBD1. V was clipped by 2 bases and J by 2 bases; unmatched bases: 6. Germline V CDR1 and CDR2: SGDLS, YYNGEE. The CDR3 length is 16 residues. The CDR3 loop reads CASSVGQGASKNIQYF. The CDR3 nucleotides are TGTGCCAGCAGCGTTGGTCAGGGGGCGTCCAAAAACATTCAGTACTTC.

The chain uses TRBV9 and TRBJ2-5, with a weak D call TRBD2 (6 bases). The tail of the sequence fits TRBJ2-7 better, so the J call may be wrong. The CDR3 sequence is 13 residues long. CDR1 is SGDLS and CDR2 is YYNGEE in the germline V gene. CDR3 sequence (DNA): TGTGCCAGCAGCTCCCGGGGAGGCTACGAGCAGTACTTC. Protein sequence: CASSSRGGYEQYF.

The CDR3 reads CASSLGLTGALATNEKLFF. The CDR3 bases are TGTGCCAGCAGCTTGGGTTTGACAGGGGCTCTTGCAACTAATGAAAAACTGTTTTTT. This chain connects TRBV7-9 to TRBJ1-4, with TRBD1 matching 8 bases. Germline V lookup: CDR1 SEHNR, CDR2 FQNEAQ (reference sequence). The CDR3 extends over 19 amino acids. With 3 bases clipped from V and 0 bases from J, the junction kept 12 bases outside the gene matches.

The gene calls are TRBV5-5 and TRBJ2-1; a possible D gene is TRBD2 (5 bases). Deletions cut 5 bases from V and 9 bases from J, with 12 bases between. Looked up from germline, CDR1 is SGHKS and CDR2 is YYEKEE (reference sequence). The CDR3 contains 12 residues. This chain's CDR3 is CASSRGIGEQFF. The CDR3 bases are TGTGCCAGCAGTAGAGGGATCGGTGAGCAGTTCTTC. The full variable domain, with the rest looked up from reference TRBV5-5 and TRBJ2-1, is DAGVTQSPTHLIKTRGQQVTLRCSPISGHKSVSWYQQVLGQGPQFIFQYYEKEERGRGNFPDRFSARQFPNYSSELNVNALLLGDSALYLCASSRGIGEQFFGPGTRLTVL.

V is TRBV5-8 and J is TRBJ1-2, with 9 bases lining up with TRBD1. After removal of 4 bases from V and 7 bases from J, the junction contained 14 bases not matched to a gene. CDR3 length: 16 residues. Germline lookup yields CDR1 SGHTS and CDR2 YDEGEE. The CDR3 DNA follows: TGTGCCAGCAGCCCTCGAACCGGGACAGGGAATCTTGGCTACACCTTC. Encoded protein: CASSPRTGTGNLGYTF. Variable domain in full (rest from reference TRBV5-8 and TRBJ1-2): EAGVTQSPTHLIKTRGQQATLRCSPISGHTSVYWYQQALGLGLQFLLWYDEGEERNRGNFPPRFSGRQFPNYSSELNVNALELEDSALYLCASSPRTGTGNLGYTFGSGTRLTVV.

The CDR3: CASSLGWVGDRAYEQYF. The CDR3, as DNA: TGTGCCAGCAGCTTAGGGTGGGTGGGGGACAGGGCCTACGAGCAGTACTTC. The chain has TRBV11-2 and TRBJ2-7, with TRBD1 matching 9 bases. Unmatched junction bases numbered 9, after V lost 1 base and J lost 2 bases. The CDR3 spans 17 residues. Per germline, CDR1 SGHAT and CDR2 FQNNGV.

This chain's CDR3 is CASSVAVGAISGNTIYF. The CDR3 DNA sequence: TGTGCCAGCAGCGTAGCTGTAGGGGCTATCTCTGGAAACACCATATATTTT. V is TRBV9 and J is TRBJ1-3; D is possibly TRBD1 (5 bases). The germline gives CDR1 SGDLS, CDR2 YYNGEE. CDR3 length: 17 amino acids. V was trimmed by 0 bases and J by 0 bases, leaving 13 bases between them.

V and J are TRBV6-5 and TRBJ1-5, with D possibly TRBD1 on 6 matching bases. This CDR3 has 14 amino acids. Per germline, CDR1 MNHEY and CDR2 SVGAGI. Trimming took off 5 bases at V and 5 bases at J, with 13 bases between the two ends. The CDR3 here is CASSPGVRDQPQHF. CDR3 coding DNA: TGTGCCAGCAGTCCAGGGGTACGAGATCAGCCCCAGCATTTT.

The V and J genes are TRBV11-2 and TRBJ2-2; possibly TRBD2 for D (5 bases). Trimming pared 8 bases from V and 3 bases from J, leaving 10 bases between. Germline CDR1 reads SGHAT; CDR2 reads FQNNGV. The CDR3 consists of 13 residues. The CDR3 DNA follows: TGTGCCAGCCTAAGCGGTGACACCGGGGAGCTGTTTTTT. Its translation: CASLSGDTGELFF.

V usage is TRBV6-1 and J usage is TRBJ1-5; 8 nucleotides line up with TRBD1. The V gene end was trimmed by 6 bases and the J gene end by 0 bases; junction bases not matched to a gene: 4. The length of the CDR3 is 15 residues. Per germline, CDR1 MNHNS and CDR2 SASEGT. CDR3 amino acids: CASRGTGFSNQPQHF. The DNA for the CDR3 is TGTGCCAGCAGAGGGACAGGTTTTAGCAATCAGCCCCAGCATTTT.

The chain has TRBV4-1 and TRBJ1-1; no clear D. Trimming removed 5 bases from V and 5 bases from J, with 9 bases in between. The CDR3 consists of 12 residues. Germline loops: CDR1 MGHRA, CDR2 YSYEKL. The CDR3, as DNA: TGCGCCAGCAGCTACGGAGGGACTGAAGCTTTCTTT. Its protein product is CASSYGGTEAFF.